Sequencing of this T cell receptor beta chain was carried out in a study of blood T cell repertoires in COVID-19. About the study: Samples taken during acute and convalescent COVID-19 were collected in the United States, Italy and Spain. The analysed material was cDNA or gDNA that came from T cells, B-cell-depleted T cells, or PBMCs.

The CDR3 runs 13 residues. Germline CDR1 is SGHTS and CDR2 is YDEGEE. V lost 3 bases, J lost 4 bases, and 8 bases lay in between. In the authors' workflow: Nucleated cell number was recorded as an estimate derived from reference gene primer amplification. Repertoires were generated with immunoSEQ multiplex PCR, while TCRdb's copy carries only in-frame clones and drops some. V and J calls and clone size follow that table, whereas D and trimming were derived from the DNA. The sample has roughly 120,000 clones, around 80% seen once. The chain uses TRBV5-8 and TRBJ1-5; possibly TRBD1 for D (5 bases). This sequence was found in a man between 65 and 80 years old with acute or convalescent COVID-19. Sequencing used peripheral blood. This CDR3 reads CASSSTGNQPQHF. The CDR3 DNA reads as TGTGCCAGCAGCTCTACAGGAAATCAGCCCCAGCATTTT.